The sequence of this T cell receptor (beta chain) was determined in a study of cytomegalovirus exposure and HLA in healthy donors. Trimming at V came to 6 bases and at J to 3 bases, leaving 8 bases not matched to a gene. Germline V gene lookup returns CDR1 MNHNS and CDR2 SASEGT. This CDR3 comprises 15 residues. PCR involved 60 Vbeta and 13 Jbeta primers. Assay: immunoSEQ multiplex PCR; the TCRdb copy retains only in-frame clones and omits some. The table has more than 85,000 clones, 76% seen once; the top ten hold roughly 13%. The rearrangement joins TRBV6-1 to TRBJ2-7; 10 bases are a match to TRBD1. The TCR was taken from a man aged 25 to 40 in good health and CMV-seropositive. Material: PBMCs. CDR3 DNA: TGTGCCAGCAGGGTAGCCGGGACAGGGGTCTACGAGCAGTACTTC. Protein product: CASRVAGTGVYEQYF.